This is a list of T cell receptor beta chains from one sample in a study of OX40 agonist ivuxolimab in advanced cancers. Clones were sequenced by immunoSEQ multiplex PCR, and TCRdb holds only the in-frame ones, with some missing. This sample carries roughly 58,000 clones, 80% to 90% of them seen once, and the ten largest clones take roughly 0.77%. The sample in question was CD4+ or CD8+ T cells sorted from blood, obtained in a trial of the OX40 agonist ivuxolimab. The receptors stem from an adult with an advanced solid tumor such as melanoma, head and neck, liver or kidney cancer. CDR3s include the opening cysteine and the closing phenylalanine or tryptophan. Fields, in order: J gene, clone size, D gene, V gene, CDR3 length, CDR3 DNA, CDR3 protein. A D gene is named only where the DNA matches it firmly. Rows give clone size only sometimes, using once, few, many, or a class for an expanded clone.

>TRBJ2-1|once|TRBD2|TRBV5-4|15
TGTGCCAGCAGCTTTGCCGCGGGAGGGGATAATGAGCAGTTCTTC
CASSFAAGGDNEQFF
>TRBJ2-5|.|.|TRBV9|15
TGTGCCAGCAGCGCCAGGGGCGGGCCCGGAGTTTCCCAGTACTTC
CASSARGGPGVSQYF
>TRBJ1-1|.|.|TRBV4-2|17
TGTGCCAGCAGCCAAGATCCCCGGCAGCAGATAAACACTGAAGCTTTCTTT
CASSQDPRQQINTEAFF
>TRBJ1-2|.|TRBD1|TRBV9|15
TGTGCCAGCAGCGTATCGGCAGGGGGCAGCTATGGCTACACCTTC
CASSVSAGGSYGYTF
>TRBJ2-1|once|.|TRBV20-1|11
TGCAGTGTCCAGACCTACAATGAGCAGTTCTTC
CSVQTYNEQFF
>TRBJ2-3|.|TRBD1|TRBV27|16
TGTGCCAGCAGGTCCAGGGGGCACCTACTCACAGATACGCAGTATTTT
CASRSRGHLLTDTQYF
>TRBJ2-3|.|.|TRBV7-9|16
TGTGCCAGCAGCTACCAGGAGGGGAGGGGGACAGATACGCAGTATTTT
CASSYQEGRGTDTQYF
>TRBJ1-3|.|TRBD1|TRBV7-2|16
TGTGCCAGCAGCATTACAGGGGGGAGCTCTGGAAACACCATATATTTT
CASSITGGSSGNTIYF
>TRBJ2-5|.|TRBD2|TRBV6-1|15
TGTGCCAGCAGTGTCCTAGCGGGAAGGCCAGAGACCCAGTACTTC
CASSVLAGRPETQYF
>TRBJ2-1|.|TRBD2|TRBV5-1|14
TGCGCCAGCAAAGCTAGCGGGAGCATCGATGAGCAGTTCTTC
CASKASGSIDEQFF
>TRBJ2-2|.|.|TRBV5-1|15
TGCGCCAGCAGCATGGGGACATTTTCGGCCGGGGAGCTGTTTTTT
CASSMGTFSAGELFF
>TRBJ2-1|.|.|TRBV7-8|15
TGTGCCAGCAGCGTAGCCGGGACTTTATACAATGAGCAGTTCTTC
CASSVAGTLYNEQFF
>TRBJ2-1|.|TRBD2|TRBV15|16
TGTGCCACCAGCAGAGACGCGGGAGTCTCCTACAATGAGCAGTTCTTC
CATSRDAGVSYNEQFF
>TRBJ2-5|.|.|TRBV5-1|15
TGCGCCAGCAGCTTCGGGGGCGTCATGGGAGAGACCCAGTACTTC
CASSFGGVMGETQYF
>TRBJ2-5|.|.|TRBV11-2|15
TGTGCCAGCAGCTTAGACGGGGACAAACAAGAGACCCAGTACTTC
CASSLDGDKQETQYF
>TRBJ1-2|.|.|TRBV27|13
TGTGCCAGCAGTTTACATGGGGGGGTTGGCTACACCTTC
CASSLHGGVGYTF
>TRBJ2-7|few|.|TRBV4-3|15
TGCGCCAGCAGCCCCGCGATAGGGGTCTCCTACGAGCAGTACTTC
CASSPAIGVSYEQYF
>TRBJ2-7|few|.|TRBV7-9|17
TGTGCCAGCAGCGCAGCGAGCGCAGGGTCTTCCGCCTACGAGCAGTACTTC
CASSAASAGSSAYEQYF
>TRBJ2-7|few|TRBD2|TRBV6-5|15
TGTGCCAGCAGTTGGGGGACTAGCGGGACCTACGAGCAGTACTTC
CASSWGTSGTYEQYF
>TRBJ2-5|.|.|TRBV5-6|13
TGTGCCAGCAGCAAGACTAAACAAGAGACCCAGTACTTC
CASSKTKQETQYF
>TRBJ2-2|.|.|TRBV18|15
TGTGCCAGCTCACCGGTTCAGGATCCTACCGGGGAGCTGTTTTTT
CASSPVQDPTGELFF
>TRBJ1-2|.|.|TRBV5-8|12
TGTGCCAGCAGCCTTTACCTCTATGGCTACACCTTC
CASSLYLYGYTF
>TRBJ2-6|once|TRBD1|TRBV19|19
TGTGCCAGTAGTATTCGGGACAGGCTGCTATCCTCTGGGGCCAACGTCCTGACTTTC
CASSIRDRLLSSGANVLTF
>TRBJ1-5|.|TRBD1|TRBV2|12
TGTGCCAGCAACCGACAGGGTCAGCCCCAGCATTTT
CASNRQGQPQHF
>TRBJ2-5|.|.|TRBV7-2|14
TGTGCCAGCAGCTTAGTCTCAGGGCAAGAGACCCAGTACTTC
CASSLVSGQETQYF
>TRBJ2-2|medium-sized|.|TRBV5-1|13
TGCGCCAGCAGGAATGCCAACACCGGGGAGCTGTTTTTT
CASRNANTGELFF
>TRBJ2-2|.|.|TRBV7-3|15
TGTGCCAGCAGCTTAAACACAGGGTACACCGGGGAGCTGTTTTTT
CASSLNTGYTGELFF
>TRBJ2-7|.|TRBD1|TRBV2|15
TGTGCCAGCAGTCGAACCGGGACAGGGATCTACGAGCAGTACTTC
CASSRTGTGIYEQYF
>TRBJ2-2|.|TRBD2|TRBV5-1|18
TGCGCCAGCAGCGGCGGGACTAGCGGGAGGGCATTAATCGGGGAGCTGTTTTTT
CASSGGTSGRALIGELFF
>TRBJ2-5|.|TRBD2|TRBV28|14
TGTGCCAGCAGACTAATGAGCGGGAGGGAGACCCAGTACTTC
CASRLMSGRETQYF
>TRBJ2-2|.|.|TRBV19|14
TGTGCCAGTAGAATACAGGGTTCCACCGGGGAGCTGTTTTTT
CASRIQGSTGELFF
>TRBJ1-1|.|.|TRBV2|10
TGTGCCAGCGCGGGATTCGGAGCTTTCTTT
CASAGFGAFF
>TRBJ1-3|.|.|TRBV7-2|16
TGTGCCAGCAGCTTAGCGTCCAGGATCTCTGGAAACACCATATATTTT
CASSLASRISGNTIYF
>TRBJ1-4|once|.|TRBV18|13
TGTGCCAGCTCACCGGAGCATAATGAAAAACTGTTTTTT
CASSPEHNEKLFF
>TRBJ2-1|.|.|TRBV10-3|14
TGTGCCATCAGTGGGACAGCCTTCTCCAATGAGCAGTTCTTC
CAISGTAFSNEQFF
>TRBJ2-5|.|.|TRBV7-2|13
TGTGCCAGCAGTTACGCGGGCCAAGAGACCCAGTACTTC
CASSYAGQETQYF
>TRBJ2-1|.|TRBD1|TRBV28|15
TGTGCCAGCAGTTTGTTACAGGGGGTTTACAATGAGCAGTTCTTC
CASSLLQGVYNEQFF
>TRBJ1-5|.|.|TRBV28|16
TGTGCCAGCAGTGCCCAGACCGGGACTTGGTTTCAGCCCCAGCATTTT
CASSAQTGTWFQPQHF
>TRBJ2-3|once|TRBD2|TRBV11-2|14
TGTGCCAGCAGCTCGACTAGCGGTACAGATACGCAGTATTTT
CASSSTSGTDTQYF
>TRBJ2-1|.|.|TRBV12-5|12
TGTGCTAGTGGTTTGCGAGACAATGAGCAGTTCTTC
CASGLRDNEQFF
>TRBJ2-7|.|TRBD2|TRBV11-2|15
TGTGCCAGCAGCTGGAGTCCGACTAGCGGGAGTGAGCAGTACTTC
CASSWSPTSGSEQYF
>TRBJ2-4|.|.|TRBV5-6|13
TGTGCCAGCAGCTTGGCGGGAGCGGGCATTCAGTACTTC
CASSLAGAGIQYF
>TRBJ2-3|.|.|TRBV7-2|13
TGTGCCGCCGGGCAAGAAAGCACAGATACGCAGTATTTT
CAAGQESTDTQYF
>TRBJ2-2|.|.|TRBV11-2|16
TGTGCCAGCAGCTTAGATTTGGTCCCAAACACCGGGGAGCTGTTTTTT
CASSLDLVPNTGELFF
>TRBJ2-3|.|.|TRBV19|16
TGTGCCAGTAGTATATCCCGGACAGCAAGCACAGATACGCAGTATTTT
CASSISRTASTDTQYF
>TRBJ2-4|.|.|TRBV5-1|14
TGCGCCAGCAGCTTGTCGCGTCCCAAAAACATTCAGTACTTC
CASSLSRPKNIQYF
>TRBJ2-7|.|TRBD1|TRBV28|15
TGTGCCAGCAGTTCACCGGGACAGGTCTCCTACGAGCAGTACTTC
CASSSPGQVSYEQYF
>TRBJ2-7|.|.|TRBV19|14
TGTGCCAGTAGTGCGGGGACGGTGACCTACGAGCAGTACTTC
CASSAGTVTYEQYF
>TRBJ1-2|.|TRBD1|TRBV28|14
TGTGCCAGCAGTTCCCCGGACAGGGTGGGTGGCTACACCTTC
CASSSPDRVGGYTF
>TRBJ1-2|.|.|TRBV15|14
TGTGCCACCAGCAGAGCAGGGGTCCAACATGGCTACACCTTC
CATSRAGVQHGYTF
>TRBJ1-1|.|.|TRBV13|14
TGTGCCAGCAGCTTAGACAGGAGGGGGACTGAAGCTTTCTTT
CASSLDRRGTEAFF
>TRBJ1-2|.|.|TRBV28|11
TGTGCCAGCAGCGAAGGGGGGAGCTACACCTTC
CASSEGGSYTF
>TRBJ1-5|.|.|TRBV28|13
TGTGCCAGCAGTTTATCCCCCAATCAGCCCCAGCATTTT
CASSLSPNQPQHF
>TRBJ2-1|.|TRBD2|TRBV7-2|15
TGTGCCAGCAGCCAGGGACTAGCGGGAACCAATGAGCAGTTCTTC
CASSQGLAGTNEQFF
>TRBJ1-5|.|.|TRBV30|15
TGTGCCTGGAGTGTAGAGGGTTTGGGCAATCAGCCCCAGCATTTT
CAWSVEGLGNQPQHF
>TRBJ2-5|.|TRBD1|TRBV7-9|14
TGTGCCAGCTTCCGGACAGGGGGAGGAGAGACCCAGTACTTC
CASFRTGGGETQYF
>TRBJ2-7|.|.|TRBV18|14
TGTGCCAGCTCACCAGTTGGAGGGGCTGGCGAGCAGTACTTC
CASSPVGGAGEQYF
>TRBJ2-5|.|TRBD2|TRBV7-8|14
TGTGCCAGCAGCCGACTTAGCGGGATGGAGACCCAGTACTTC
CASSRLSGMETQYF
>TRBJ2-4|.|TRBD2|TRBV4-3|18
TGCGCCAGCAGCCAAGAGTTTACCAGCGGGATGTCCAAAAACATTCAGTACTTC
CASSQEFTSGMSKNIQYF
>TRBJ2-1|once|.|TRBV6-5|12
TGTGCCAGCAGCCCTACTATAGGGACTCAGTTCTTC
CASSPTIGTQFF